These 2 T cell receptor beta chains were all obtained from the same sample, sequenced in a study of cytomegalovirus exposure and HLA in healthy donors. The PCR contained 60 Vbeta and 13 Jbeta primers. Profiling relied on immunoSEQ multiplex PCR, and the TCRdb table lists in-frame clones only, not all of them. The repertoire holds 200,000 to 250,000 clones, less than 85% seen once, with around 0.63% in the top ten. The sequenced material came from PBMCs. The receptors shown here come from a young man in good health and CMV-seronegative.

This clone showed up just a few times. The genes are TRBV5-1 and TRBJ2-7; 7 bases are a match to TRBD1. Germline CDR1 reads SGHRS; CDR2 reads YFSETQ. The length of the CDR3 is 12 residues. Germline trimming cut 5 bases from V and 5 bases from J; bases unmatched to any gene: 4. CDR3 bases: TGCGCCAGCAGGGACAGGCCCCACGAGCAGTACTTC. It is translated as CASRDRPHEQYF.

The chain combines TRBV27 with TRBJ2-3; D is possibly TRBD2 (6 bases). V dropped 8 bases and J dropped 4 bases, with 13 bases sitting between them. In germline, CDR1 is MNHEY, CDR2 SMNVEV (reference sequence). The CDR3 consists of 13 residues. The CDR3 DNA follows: TGTGCCAGCCCTTTACGGGAGCCAGATACGCAGTATTTT. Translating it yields CASPLREPDTQYF.